This TCR beta chain originates from a study of blood T cell repertoires in COVID-19. Study details: T cells, B-cell-depleted T cells, or PBMCs supplied cDNA or gDNA.

Profiled with immunoSEQ multiplex PCR; TCRdb holds only in-frame clones, not every one. The top ten hold under 3% of the sample, which has around 200,000 clones, around 83% seen once. This CDR3 comprises 12 residues. J was trimmed by 7 bases and V by 6 bases; bases with no gene match: 5. CDR1 and CDR2 (germline): MNHEY, SMNVEV (reference sequence). Input material: peripheral blood. V gene TRBV27 combines with J gene TRBJ1-1, with 7 bases aligning to TRBD1. The receptor's source is a man aged 50 to 59 with active or convalescent COVID-19. In DNA, the CDR3 is TGTGCCAGCAGGAGGGGGCAGGATGAAGCTTTCTTT. Protein: CASRRGQDEAFF.